Below are 15 T cell receptor beta chains sequenced from a single sample in a study of T cell changes during pregnancy in multiple sclerosis. The assay was immunoSEQ multiplex PCR, and TCRdb's table has in-frame clones only and misses some. The table includes 15,000 to 20,000 clones, 88% detected once. The specimen comprised CD8+ T cells from peripheral blood mononuclear cells, sampled after pregnancy. These TCRs come from a female donor in good health, enrolled as a control in a pregnancy study.

This clone has only a few counts. V and J are TRBV9 and TRBJ2-7; 7 positions match TRBD2. The germline V gene has CDR1 SGDLS and CDR2 YYNGEE. V gave up 0 bases and J gave up 3 bases; unmatched junction bases: 6. The CDR3 has 15 residues. The CDR3, as DNA: TGTGCCAGCAGCGTAGATGGGAGCGGGGTCTACGAGCAGTACTTC. Its protein product is CASSVDGSGVYEQYF. Together with reference TRBV9 and TRBJ2-7, the CDR3 gives the full variable domain: DSGVTQTPKHLITATGQRVTLRCSPRSGDLSVYWYQQSLDQGLQFLIQYYNGEERAKGNILERFSAQQFPDLHSELNLSSLELGDSALYFCASSVDGSGVYEQYFGPGTRLTVT.

The V and J genes are TRBV9 and TRBJ1-5; 7 nucleotides line up with TRBD1. The germline CDR1 and CDR2 sequences are SGDLS and YYNGEE. The junction had 7 bases not matched to a gene; V was cut back by 3 bases and J by 4 bases. The CDR3 runs to 15 residues. Written as DNA, the CDR3 is TGTGCCAGCAGCGCCGATGCAGGGGGGAATCAGCCCCAGCATTTT. Its protein product is CASSADAGGNQPQHF.

The table lists this clone with a count of one. The chain employs TRBV6-5 and TRBJ2-5, with no clear D. V gave up 5 bases and J gave up 6 bases, with 7 bases separating them. The V gene's germline CDR1 is MNHEY and CDR2 SVGAGI. CDR3 length: 11 residues. The CDR3 sequence is CASSLPKTQYF. The CDR3 region has the DNA TGTGCCAGCAGTCTTCCTAAGACCCAGTACTTC.

V and J are TRBV29-1 and TRBJ1-2; 10 bases align to TRBD1. The CDR3 has 14 residues. Germline CDR1 and CDR2: SQVTM and ANQGSEA. V shed 3 bases and J 4 bases; nucleotides not matched to a gene: 5. Written as DNA, the CDR3 is TGCAGCGTTGACGGGACAGGGGTGATCTATGGCTACACCTTC. Translation gives CSVDGTGVIYGYTF.

This clone was seen once. The chain links TRBV11-3 to TRBJ2-1; tentative D call: TRBD1 (7 bases). CDR1 and CDR2 (germline): SGHNT, YENEEA. V dropped 5 bases and J dropped 9 bases, with 14 bases sitting between them. This CDR3 spans 13 amino acids. CDR3 residues: CASSAYRGGEQFF. CDR3 DNA: TGTGCCAGCAGCGCCTACAGGGGAGGTGAGCAGTTCTTC.

The J gene is TRBJ2-5, the V gene TRBV2; TRBD2 matches 9 bases. Germline V gives CDR1 SNHLY, CDR2 FYNNEI. CDR3 length: 18 residues. The ends lost 2 bases at V and 0 bases at J; junction bases unmatched: 10. The CDR3 nucleotides read TGTGCCAGCAGTGAAATTGCTAGCGGGGTTATTGACCAAGAGACCCAGTACTTC. It is translated as CASSEIASGVIDQETQYF.

This chain uses TRBV7-5 with TRBJ1-1; whether TRBD1, the table's D call, matches the DNA was not checked. TRBV7-5 is recorded as a pseudogene. The CDR3 runs to 14 residues. As DNA, the CDR3 is TGTGCCAGAAGCTCCAGGGCACCGAACACTGAAGCTTTCTTT. Protein product: CARSSRAPNTEAFF.

This clone was recorded once. J is TRBJ2-3 and V is TRBV5-1; TRBD1 aligns across 7 bases. Unmatched junction bases numbered 5, after V lost 0 bases and J lost 1 base. Per the germline V gene, CDR1 is SGHRS and CDR2 is YFSETQ. The CDR3 has 16 amino acids. CDR3 loop: CASSLETGVGTDTQYF. CDR3 DNA sequence: TGCGCCAGCAGCTTGGAAACAGGGGTAGGCACAGATACGCAGTATTTT.

CDR3 sequence (DNA): TGTGCCAGCAGCGTAGATAGGACAGGGCCTTTGAACACTGAAGCTTTCTTT. It specifies CASSVDRTGPLNTEAFF. V and J are TRBV9 and TRBJ1-1; TRBD1 agrees at 8 bases. Germline assignment: CDR1 SGDLS and CDR2 YYNGEE. This CDR3 comprises 17 residues. The ends lost 0 bases at V and 0 bases at J; junction bases unmatched: 7.

The chain couples TRBV11-1 to TRBJ2-6, with 8 bases matching TRBD1. CDR1 SGHAT and CDR2 FQDESV come from the germline V gene (reference sequence). The V segment lost 4 bases and the J segment 0 bases; nucleotides outside the gene matches: 11. The CDR3 is 19 amino acids. The CDR3 reads CASSYIMGQDLSGANVLTF. As DNA, the CDR3 is TGTGCCAGCAGCTACATTATGGGACAGGACCTCTCTGGGGCCAACGTCCTGACTTTC.

This clone has only a few counts. V usage is TRBV13 and J usage is TRBJ2-7, with 9 bases identical to TRBD1. CDR1 and CDR2 from the germline V gene are PRHDT and FYEKMQ (reference sequence). CDR3 length: 14 residues. Germline trimming cut 3 bases from V and 5 bases from J; bases unmatched to any gene: 5. Here the CDR3 reads CASSFRDRAHEQYF. The CDR3 DNA sequence: TGTGCCAGCAGCTTCCGGGACAGGGCACACGAGCAGTACTTC.

The V call is TRBV6-5, the J call TRBJ2-5, with 9 bases matching TRBD2. Losses at the gene ends were 5 bases for V and 3 bases for J; bases not matched to a gene: 4. The CDR3 spans 14 residues. Germline-derived CDR1 and CDR2 are MNHEY and SVGAGI. CDR3 sequence: CASSLLAGEETQYF. In DNA, the CDR3 is TGTGCCAGCAGTCTACTAGCGGGCGAAGAGACCCAGTACTTC.

CDR3 region: CASSLEGQGVGETQYF. The CDR3 DNA reads TGTGCCAGCAGCTTAGAGGGACAGGGGGTAGGGGAGACCCAGTACTTC. The V and J genes are TRBV7-9 and TRBJ2-5, with 11 bases matching TRBD1. In germline, CDR1 is SEHNR, CDR2 FQNEAQ (reference sequence). The CDR3 is made up of 16 amino acids. V was clipped by 1 base and J by 5 bases; unmatched bases: 6.

V gene TRBV15 combines with J gene TRBJ2-7; 11 nucleotides match TRBD2. The V segment lost 3 bases and the J segment 6 bases; nucleotides outside the gene matches: 7. Germline CDR1 and CDR2: LNHNV and YYDKDF (reference sequence). This CDR3 contains 15 residues. The CDR3 protein is CATSSLTSGVSEQYF. DNA of the CDR3: TGTGCCACCAGCAGCCTGACTAGCGGGGTTTCCGAGCAGTACTTC.

J is TRBJ2-1 and V is TRBV30, with D possibly being TRBD1 (6 bases). V was shortened by 3 bases and J by 2 bases, with 20 bases between the two germline ends. CDR3 length: 17 residues. Germline V lookup: CDR1 GTSNPN, CDR2 SVGIG (reference sequence). DNA of the CDR3: TGTGCCTGGAGAGGGGGAAGAGGCGGAGCACCCTACAATGAGCAGTTCTTC. As protein: CAWRGGRGGAPYNEQFF. Full variable domain (missing parts from reference TRBV30 and TRBJ2-1): SQTIHQWPATLVQPVGSPLSLECTVEGTSNPNLYWYRQAAGRGLQLLFYSVGIGQISSEVPQNLSASRPQDRQFILSSKKLLLSDSGFYLCAWRGGRGGAPYNEQFFGPGTRLTVL.